The clone carrying this TCR beta chain was detected ten times or more. The antigen remains undetermined. This sample stems from a study of neurological immune-mediated disorders. General study findings and limits: Expansion of TCR clones was greatest in HTLV-1-associated myelopathy and smallest in multiple sclerosis, where it fell below that of healthy controls.

Time point specified: longitudinal time-point 2. Unsorted libraries came from 2 million PBMCs stored at -80 °C. TCRdb fed the 5' RACE reads into MiXCR, producing one record per CDR3 protein. The sample includes roughly 98,000 distinct CDR3 sequences, about 13% of them seen just once. CDR3 length: 17 residues. J was trimmed by 5 bases and V by 0 bases; bases with no gene match: 9. The V gene's germline CDR1 is MNHEY and CDR2 SVGEGT. Sequenced material: PBMCs. The rearrangement joins TRBV6-2 or TRBV6-3 to TRBJ2-3; 9 nucleotides line up with TRBD2. This receptor was taken from a female donor with HTLV-1-associated myelopathy (HAM/TSP). The CDR3 sequence is CASSYSMRGGAQDTQYF. DNA of the CDR3: TGTGCCAGCAGTTACTCGATGCGGGGGGGGGCTCAAGATACGCAGTATTTT.